Presented here are 30 T cell receptor beta chains from one specimen sequenced in a study of molecular identifiers for immune sequencing clone quantification. MiXCR, applied by TCRdb to the PCR reads, yields one record per CDR3 protein. The data hold nearly 650,000 distinct CDR3 sequences, with 25% observed a single time. The specimen was naive CD8+ T cells from blood, with Jurkat cell RNA spiked in. Stated subset: FACS-sorted CD8+CD4-CCR7+CD45RA+ naive T cells. The receptor set was obtained from a human donor in good health. Some libraries in this study had Jurkat cell RNA spiked in.

The V and J genes are TRBV28 and TRBJ1-1; tentative D call: TRBD1 (5 bases). V lost 7 bases and J lost 8, with 17 bases in between. This CDR3 is 13 amino acids long. CDR1 and CDR2 (germline): MDHEN, SYDVKM. In nucleotides, the CDR3 is TGTGCCAGCACCACCTCAGGGTCCCCCGAAGCTTTCTTT. It specifies CASTTSGSPEAFF.

About this clonotype itself: The junction shows a germline mismatch at one end, possibly a read error. The chain links TRBV7-2 to TRBJ2-7; D not resolved. The CDR3 is made up of 13 amino acids. CDR1 is SGHTA and CDR2 is FQGNSA in the germline V gene. The chain's CDR3 is CARSLETPYEQYF. The CDR3 bases are TGTGCCCGCAGCTTAGAGACTCCCTACGAGCAGTACTTC.

In this sample, this clonotype turned up many times. This chain connects TRBV5-5 to TRBJ1-5; D not resolved. Germline lookup yields CDR1 SGHKS and CDR2 YYEKEE (reference sequence). Trimming removed 3 bases at V and 0 bases at J, with 10 bases between. CDR3 length: 15 residues. The CDR3 spells CASSSVDDSNQPQHF. For the CDR3, the DNA is TGTGCCAGCAGCTCCGTGGACGATAGCAATCAGCCCCAGCATTTT.

This chain uses TRBV20-1 with TRBJ1-1; D is undetermined. V dropped 6 bases and J dropped 1 base, with 9 bases sitting between them. Germline values: CDR1 DFQATT, CDR2 SNEGSKA (reference sequence). The CDR3 consists of 12 residues. The CDR3 loop is CSAPRTNTEAFF. CDR3 coding DNA: TGCAGTGCCCCCCGGACGAACACTGAAGCTTTCTTT.

This clonotype was detected a few times. The chain has TRBV12-3 or TRBV12-4 and TRBJ2-1, with TRBD1 identical over 8 bases. Trimming cost V 3 bases and J 1 base; bases outside gene matches: 8. The CDR3 covers 17 residues. The CDR3 spells CASSFLLGTGSYNEQFF. The CDR3 DNA sequence: TGTGCCAGCAGTTTTCTTTTGGGGACAGGTTCCTACAATGAGCAGTTCTTC.

In this sample, this clonotype turned up many times. The rearrangement uses TRBV7-9 and TRBJ1-2; no clear D gene. CDR3 length: 13 residues. CDR1 is SEHNR, CDR2 FQNEAQ, per germline (reference sequence). The V end lost 5 bases, the J end lost 4 bases, and 11 bases lay between the germline ends. In nucleotides, the CDR3 is TGTGCCAGCAGCCATGGGGATCCCTATGGCTACACCTTC. It codes for CASSHGDPYGYTF.

This clonotype was counted many times. The chain uses TRBV12-3 or TRBV12-4 and TRBJ2-5, with 8 bases matching TRBD1. The CDR3 extends over 14 amino acids. The V and J ends lost 4 bases and 4 bases, in that order; junction bases with no gene match: 5. As DNA, the CDR3 is TGTGCCAGCAGTTCTGGGACAGGCCGAGAGACCCAGTACTTC. Its translation: CASSSGTGRETQYF.

This clonotype was observed a handful of times. The gene calls are TRBV6-5 and TRBJ1-2, with D unresolved. The CDR3 has 15 amino acids. V was trimmed by 0 bases and J by 5 bases, leaving 13 bases between them. Germline values: CDR1 MNHEY, CDR2 SVGAGI. CDR3 nucleotide sequence: TGTGCCAGCAGTTACTCGTTATATGACTCATATGGCTACACCTTC. Amino acid sequence: CASSYSLYDSYGYTF.

This clonotype showed up just once. It may be a read error: a sequence one base away is much more abundant. This chain joins TRBV4-3 and TRBJ2-3; D ambiguous. V gave up 0 bases and J gave up 10 bases, with 11 bases separating them. In germline, CDR1 is LGHNA, CDR2 YSLEER. The CDR3 has 13 residues. The CDR3 here is CASSQDFLSAQYF. The CDR3, as DNA: TGCGCCAGCAGCCAAGATTTCTTGTCGGCGCAGTATTTT.

This clonotype was seen more than once but under ten times. J is TRBJ2-7 and V is TRBV20-1, with a weak D call TRBD2 (6 bases). The CDR3 covers 14 residues. Germline V gene sequence: CDR1 DFQATT, CDR2 SNEGSKA (reference sequence). Between the trimmed V and J ends, which lost 5 bases and 3 bases, there was a span of 17 bases. CDR3 residues: CSALGIGDFYEQYF. CDR3 DNA sequence: TGCAGTGCTTTAGGGATAGGGGACTTCTACGAGCAGTACTTC.

At least ten counts were recorded for this clonotype. V and J are TRBV25-1 and TRBJ2-5, with D tentatively TRBD1 (6 bases). Trimming stripped 8 bases from V and 2 bases from J, with 24 bases between. Germline V gene lookup returns CDR1 MGHDK and CDR2 SYGVNS. The CDR3 consists of 17 residues. CDR3 sequence (DNA): TGTGCCAGCGGCGCTTTAAAGAAACAGGGCGCGCAAGAGACCCAGTACTTC. Its protein is CASGALKKQGAQETQYF.

About this clonotype: One end of the junction is discordant with germline, which a read error may explain. The rearrangement joins TRBV19 to TRBJ2-4; a possible D gene is TRBD1 (6 bases). CDR3 length: 15 residues. Germline CDR1 reads LNHDA; CDR2 reads SQIVND (reference sequence). The CDR3 bases are TGCGCCAGTAGCACAGGGACGAGGACCAAAAACATTCAGTACTTC. This codes for CASSTGTRTKNIQYF.

This clonotype was seen more than once but under ten times. J is TRBJ2-7 and V is TRBV5-8; unclear D gene. Per germline, CDR1 SGHTS and CDR2 YDEGEE. The CDR3 runs to 21 residues. V lost 0 bases and J 5 bases, leaving 33 bases between the germline ends. For the CDR3, the DNA is TGTGCCAGCAGCTTGGTTGCTTCGTGGTACTACCCCTCCTCCGTCCGGGACGAGCAGTACTTC. It specifies CASSLVASWYYPSSVRDEQYF.

This clonotype was picked up a small number of times. V usage is TRBV6-2 or TRBV6-3 and J usage is TRBJ2-2; D is uncertain. V lost 1 base to trimming and J lost 0 bases, with 6 bases between them. CDR3 length: 15 residues. From germline, CDR1 is MNHEY and CDR2 SVGEGT. The DNA for the CDR3 is TGTGCCAGCAGTTACTATCCTTCGAACACCGGGGAGCTGTTTTTT. This encodes CASSYYPSNTGELFF.

Only a few counts were recorded for this clonotype. The chain uses TRBV29-1 and TRBJ2-1, with 8 bases matching TRBD1. Germline CDR1 reads SQVTM; CDR2 reads ANQGSEA. The CDR3 has 18 residues. Trimming took 8 bases from V and 5 from J; bases not matched to a gene: 23. CDR3 residues: CSLEQGQGPSSVHNEQFF. In DNA form, the CDR3 reads TGCAGCCTCGAACAAGGACAGGGACCCTCTAGCGTCCACAATGAGCAGTTCTTC.

About this clonotype itself: A much more abundant neighbour one base away suggests this may be a read error. The genes are TRBV4-1 and TRBJ1-5; 7 positions agree with TRBD1. Per the germline V gene, CDR1 is MGHRA and CDR2 is YSYEKL. The CDR3 is made up of 15 amino acids. The DNA of the CDR3 is TGCGCCAGCAGCCAGTCGGGACAGATTAATCCGCCCCAGCATTTT. It translates to CASSQSGQINPPQHF.

In this sample, this clonotype turned up a few times. The gene calls are TRBV10-3 and TRBJ2-7; D remains unclear. The V and J ends lost 2 bases and 1 base respectively, with 15 bases between them. CDR3 size: 16 residues. Germline CDR1 reads ENHRY; CDR2 reads SYGVKD. The CDR3 reads CAISEAISKSSYEQYF. CDR3 nucleotide sequence: TGTGCCATCAGTGAGGCGATAAGCAAATCTTCCTACGAGCAGTACTTC.

At least ten counts were recorded for this clonotype. The chain uses TRBV14 and TRBJ1-2; unclear D gene. There are 15 residues in the CDR3. Germline lookup yields CDR1 SGHDN and CDR2 FVKESK. V was pared by 1 base and J by 0 bases, with 9 bases between. The CDR3 is CASSQAQLTNYGYTF. The CDR3 DNA reads TGTGCCAGCAGCCAAGCACAACTTACTAACTATGGCTACACCTTC.

Many counts were recorded for this clonotype. The chain joins TRBV12-3 or TRBV12-4 to TRBJ1-5, with D tentatively TRBD1 (6 bases). Deletions cut 5 bases from V and 0 bases from J, with 11 bases between. The CDR3 consists of 15 residues. The CDR3 region has the DNA TGTGCCAGCAGTGCCGGGACATATAGCAATCAGCCCCAGCATTTT. Translation gives CASSAGTYSNQPQHF.

This clonotype came up a few times. The V gene is TRBV12-3 or TRBV12-4, the J gene TRBJ2-2; 13 bases are a match to TRBD2. The CDR3 loop spans 18 amino acids. J gave up 4 bases and V 2 bases, and 7 bases lay outside the gene matches. CDR3 in amino acids: CASSLSTSGRATTGELFF. CDR3 coding DNA: TGTGCCAGCAGTTTAAGTACTAGCGGGAGGGCGACCACCGGGGAGCTGTTTTTT.

The V gene is TRBV6-6, the J gene TRBJ2-2, with 12 bases that match TRBD1. The germline V gene has CDR1 MNHNY and CDR2 SVGAGI (reference sequence). V dropped 5 bases and J dropped 7; count of bases not matched to a gene: 8. The CDR3 runs 16 residues. The DNA of the CDR3 is TGTGCCAGCAGTCATCCGGGACAGGGGGCCGGCGGGGAGCTGTTTTTT. Residues: CASSHPGQGAGGELFF.

This clonotype was counted at least ten times. The chain links TRBV3-1 to TRBJ1-1, with a weak D call TRBD1 (6 bases). Germline V gene data show CDR1 as LGHDT and CDR2 as YNNKEL (reference sequence). Trimming left V 6 bases short and J 5 bases short, with 19 bases between. The CDR3 runs to 15 residues. CDR3 protein: CASSLYQGPKTEAFF. For the CDR3, the DNA is TGTGCCAGCAGTCTATATCAGGGGCCGAAAACTGAAGCTTTCTTT.

For this clonotype: A read error may be the cause here, since a much bigger clone is one base away. This chain uses TRBV12-3 or TRBV12-4 with TRBJ2-3; D call uncertain. The length of the CDR3 is 12 residues. Trimming removed 6 bases at V and 6 bases at J, with 10 bases between. The CDR3 loop reads CASSASGDTQYF. The CDR3 DNA is TGTGCCAGCAGCGCATCCGGGGATACGCAGTATTTT.

In its sample, this clonotype was seen a few times. V and J are TRBV3-1 and TRBJ2-3; the match to TRBD2 covers 8 bases. With V trimmed by 0 bases and J by 6 bases, 17 bases remained unmatched. CDR3 length: 19 amino acids. CDR1 LGHDT and CDR2 YNNKEL come from the germline V gene (reference sequence). As DNA, the CDR3 is TGTGCCAGCAGCCAAGAAGGACTAGCACCCGACCTTGTGCGGGATACGCAGTATTTT. Translated, it gives CASSQEGLAPDLVRDTQYF.

Comment on this clonotype: This may be a read error, as it is one base from a much larger clone. The V gene is TRBV27, the J gene TRBJ1-1; no clear D. The germline V gene has CDR1 MNHEY and CDR2 SMNVEV (reference sequence). This CDR3 is 13 amino acids long. CDR3: CAGSLIENTEAFF. The CDR3, as DNA: TGTGCCGGCAGTCTGATCGAGAACACTGAAGCTTTCTTT.

The J gene is TRBJ2-1, the V gene TRBV6-2 or TRBV6-3; TRBD2 aligns across 8 bases. Germline CDR1 is MNHEY and CDR2 is SVGEGT. The J segment lost 1 base and the V segment lost 0 bases, leaving 2 bases of the junction unmatched. The CDR3 sequence is 16 residues long. CDR3 sequence reads: CASSYSIAGSYNEQFF. CDR3 nucleotides: TGTGCCAGCAGTTACTCGATAGCGGGGTCCTACAATGAGCAGTTCTTC.

A remark on this clonotype: Given the absence of the conserved phenylalanine or tryptophan at the CDR3 end, a read error is likely. This chain links TRBV7-6 with TRBJ2-3; 9 nucleotides match TRBD2. This CDR3 region has 15 residues. Trimming at V came to 4 bases and at J to 1 base, leaving 3 bases not matched to a gene. Germline lookup yields CDR1 SGHVS and CDR2 FNYEAQ. CDR3 in amino acids: CASSSLAGGTDTQYY. DNA of the CDR3: TGTGCCAGCAGCTCACTAGCGGGCGGCACAGATACGCAGTATTAT.

The V gene is TRBV9, the J gene TRBJ2-4; D ambiguous. Deletions cut 2 bases from V and 0 bases from J, with 9 bases between. Per the germline V gene, CDR1 is SGDLS and CDR2 is YYNGEE. This CDR3 is built from 15 residues. CDR3 region: CASSVDGLAKNIQYF. DNA for the CDR3: TGTGCCAGCAGCGTTGATGGGCTAGCCAAAAACATTCAGTACTTC. The full variable domain, rest sourced from reference TRBV9 and TRBJ2-4, is DSGVTQTPKHLITATGQRVTLRCSPRSGDLSVYWYQQSLDQGLQFLIQYYNGEERAKGNILERFSAQQFPDLHSELNLSSLELGDSALYFCASSVDGLAKNIQYFGAGTRLSVL.

The table lists this clonotype with many counts. This rearrangement joins TRBV14 to TRBJ1-4; D gene ambiguous. The CDR3 has 12 residues. Germline lookup yields CDR1 SGHDN and CDR2 FVKESK. V was clipped by 4 bases and J by 5 bases, with 5 bases between them. The DNA of the CDR3 is TGTGCCAGCAGCCCCCAGAATGAAAAACTGTTTTTT. This sequence encodes CASSPQNEKLFF.

This clonotype was recorded a few times. This sequence joins TRBV6-2 or TRBV6-3 and TRBJ2-7; a possible D gene is TRBD1 (5 bases). V lost 8 bases to trimming and J lost 3 bases, with 8 bases between them. Germline V gives CDR1 MNHEY, CDR2 SVGEGT. The CDR3 has 11 residues. The CDR3 DNA reads TGTGCCAGCGGACACCTCTACGAGCAGTACTTC. As protein: CASGHLYEQYF.